The clone carrying this T cell receptor (beta chain) occurred a few times. Its antigen remains unknown. These data are taken from a study of T cell repertoires in cytomegalovirus infection. Study in general: CMV infection plus the matching HLA type was flagged by public TCR beta signatures.

The germline V and J ends were trimmed by 5 bases and 3 bases, with 15 bases remaining between them. Germline CDR1 and CDR2: LNHNV and YYDKDF (reference sequence). CDR3 length equals 15 residues. Findings and caveats of the study: Using cumulative public TCR beta family frequency, the authors identified those who carried CMV together with the relevant HLA. HLA-C-restricted, CMV-specific TCR beta clonotypes were dominant ex vivo.

TCRdb re-called the reads through MiXCR, storing one row per CDR3 protein. The data contain more than 350,000 distinct CDR3 sequences, around 32% of them singletons. The genes are TRBV15 and TRBJ2-3; perhaps TRBD1 as D (6 bases). The specimen sequenced was PBMCs. This receptor was taken from a human donor in good health (CMV status not recorded). Some clones in this sample may be carry-over from other donors' samples. The CDR3 DNA reads TGTGCCACCAGCGTATCCAGGGGACGGACAGATACGCAGTATTTT. It specifies CATSVSRGRTDTQYF.